The sequence of this T cell receptor (beta chain) was determined in a study of T cell responses to AZD1222 COVID-19 vaccine. The wider study: Doses given second, at about 4 or about 12 weeks, were pooled. Overall study results and limits: Every sample of the repertoires postdated the peak T cell response. The study found vaccine-associated CD4 TCRs spanning spike, dominant at 160-218 and 743-854. Females outnumbered males among donors, who were mostly white British; clonal diversity was possibly underestimated.

With regard to this clone: Its specificity is unknown.

Germline-derived CDR1 and CDR2 are MGHRA and YSYEKL. Trimming shortened V by 4 bases and J by 2 bases, and 12 bases separated the two germline ends. The CDR3 length is 14 residues. The repertoire was sequenced with immunoSEQ multiplex PCR; TCRdb's copy has only in-frame clones and lacks some. The data hold about 140,000 clones, with about nine tenths observed a single time. The source was peripheral blood, collected on day 0 of AZD1222 vaccination. V gene TRBV4-1 combines with J gene TRBJ2-7; D is possibly TRBD2 (6 bases). The receptor was isolated from an adult in good health. CDR3: CASSPRDSTYEQYF. The CDR3 DNA is TGCGCCAGCAGCCCCCGGGACTCCACCTACGAGCAGTACTTC.